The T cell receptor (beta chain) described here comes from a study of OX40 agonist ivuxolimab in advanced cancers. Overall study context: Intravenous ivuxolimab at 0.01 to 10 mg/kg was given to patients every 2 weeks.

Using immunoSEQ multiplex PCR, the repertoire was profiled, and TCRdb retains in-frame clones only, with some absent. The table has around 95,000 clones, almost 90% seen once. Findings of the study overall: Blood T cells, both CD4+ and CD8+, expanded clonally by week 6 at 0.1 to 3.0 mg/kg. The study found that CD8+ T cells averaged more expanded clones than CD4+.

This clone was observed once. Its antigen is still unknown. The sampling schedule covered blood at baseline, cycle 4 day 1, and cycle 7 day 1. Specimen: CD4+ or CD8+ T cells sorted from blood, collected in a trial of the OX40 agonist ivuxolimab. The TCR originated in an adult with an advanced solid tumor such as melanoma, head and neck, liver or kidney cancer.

The CDR3 loop is CASSFGLAGEQFF. The CDR3 DNA reads as TGTGCCAGCAGCTTTGGACTAGCAGGAGAGCAGTTCTTC. V is TRBV5-4 and J is TRBJ2-1; 8 bases line up with TRBD2. V shed 2 bases and J 10 bases; nucleotides not matched to a gene: 5. The CDR3 runs to 13 residues. Germline CDR1 SGHNT, CDR2 YYREEE (reference sequence).